A selection of T cell receptor beta chains follows, all from one sample in a study of CD8 T cells in Susac syndrome. TCRdb reprocessed the immunoSEQ multiplex PCR reads via MiXCR and lists one record per CDR3 protein. Among 300,000 or so distinct CDR3 sequences listed, about 90% were seen once. Sequencing input: CD4+ T cells from PBMCs. Receptors originate from a human donor with multiple sclerosis. Both conserved end residues are part of each CDR3. Each record gives: CDR3 DNA, CDR3 protein, D gene, clone size, V gene, J gene. D genes are given only for firm matches. Some rows mark clone size as missing; the rest say once, few, many or name a class of expanded clone.

TGTGCCAGCAGCCGCGGAAAGGGGCTCTCTGGAAACACCATATATTTT	CASSRGKGLSGNTIYF	-	-	TRBV5-4	TRBJ1-3
TGTGCCAGCAGTCTAGGCGGCACTAGCGGGGGACCTAGCACAGATACGCAGTATTTT	CASSLGGTSGGPSTDTQYF	TRBD2	-	TRBV3-1	TRBJ2-3
TGTGCCAGCAGAACTGTTCCGGGGGCCACTGAAGCTTTCTTT	CASRTVPGATEAFF	-	-	TRBV3-1	TRBJ1-1
TGTGCCAGCAGCTCGAACGCCTCCCCCGGGGGCCACATTCAGTACTTC	CASSSNASPGGHIQYF	-	-	TRBV7-2	TRBJ2-4
TGTGCCACCAGCAGAGTCGGGATAGAGGTCCCAGATACGCAGTATTTT	CATSRVGIEVPDTQYF	-	-	TRBV15	TRBJ2-3
TGCAGCGTTCGCAAAGGGGGGTCGAGCACTGAAGCTTTCTTT	CSVRKGGSSTEAFF	-	-	TRBV29-1	TRBJ1-1
TGTGCCAGTAGTATAGGCCCAATCGCTGAAAACACCATATATTTT	CASSIGPIAENTIYF	-	-	TRBV19	TRBJ1-3
TGTGCCAGCCTACCAGTACTTATCAGGGACTCCAGAGATACGCAGTATTTT	CASLPVLIRDSRDTQYF	-	-	TRBV19	TRBJ2-3
TGCAGTGCTAGCGGGAGGGTAAACAATGAGCAGTTCTTC	CSASGRVNNEQFF	TRBD2	-	TRBV20-1	TRBJ2-1
TGTGCCAGCACACCCGGGACTAGCGGAAATGAGCAGTTCTTC	CASTPGTSGNEQFF	TRBD2	-	TRBV5-8	TRBJ2-1
TGTGCCAGCAGCTTCGGCCAGGGGGCTAATGAGCAGTTCTTC	CASSFGQGANEQFF	TRBD1	-	TRBV7-9	TRBJ2-1
TGCGCCAGCAGCCAGGCTGTGGCGGGAGGGCTGAGCTACGAGCAGTACTTC	CASSQAVAGGLSYEQYF	TRBD2	-	TRBV4-3	TRBJ2-7
TGTGCCTGGACGGCGGGAGGCACAGATACGCAGTATTTT	CAWTAGGTDTQYF	TRBD2	-	TRBV30	TRBJ2-3
TGCGCCAGCAGGGAAACACCGGGACAGGGGCACGAGCAGTACTTC	CASRETPGQGHEQYF	TRBD1	-	TRBV5-1	TRBJ2-7
TGTGCCAGCAGGCCTCTAGCGGGGGTACCCTACAATGAGCAGTTCTTC	CASRPLAGVPYNEQFF	TRBD2	-	TRBV5-6	TRBJ2-1
TGTGCCAGCAGCGTAGGGGGGCCGCTCTCTGGAAACACCATATATTTT	CASSVGGPLSGNTIYF	-	-	TRBV9	TRBJ1-3
TGCAGCGTTGAGGGTCTTACGAGCTCCTACAATGAGCAGTTCTTC	CSVEGLTSSYNEQFF	-	-	TRBV29-1	TRBJ2-1
TGTGCCAGCTCCCCTACAGCCCCAGAGACCCAGTACTTC	CASSPTAPETQYF	-	-	TRBV12-3/TRBV12-4	TRBJ2-5
TGCAGTGCCCCGGGACAGGGATCAGATACGCAGTATTTT	CSAPGQGSDTQYF	TRBD1	-	TRBV20-1	TRBJ2-3
TGTGCCAACGGAGCGGGAGGGCCCACCGGGGAGCTGTTTTTT	CANGAGGPTGELFF	TRBD2	-	TRBV7-9	TRBJ2-2
TGTGCCAGCAGCCGACGGGGGGACTTCTACGAGCAGTACTTC	CASSRRGDFYEQYF	TRBD2	-	TRBV25-1	TRBJ2-7
TGTGCCAGCAGTTACGAGGCGAACACTGAAGCTTTCTTT	CASSYEANTEAFF	-	-	TRBV6-5	TRBJ1-1
TGTGCCATCAGGCAGGGGGACGAGCAGTACTTC	CAIRQGDEQYF	TRBD1	-	TRBV10-3	TRBJ2-7
TGTGCCAGCAGCTTTAATTTCCGTGGGCGGGGTGGACTCGTCGTAAGCACAGATACGCAGTATTTT	CASSFNFRGRGGLVVSTDTQYF	-	-	TRBV11-1	TRBJ2-3
TGTGCCAGCAGCCGGGGCAGTGGGACGAAGAACACTGAAGCTTTCTTT	CASSRGSGTKNTEAFF	-	-	TRBV5-8	TRBJ1-1
TGTGCCAGCAGCTATCAACTTCACCAAGAGACCCAGTACTTC	CASSYQLHQETQYF	-	-	TRBV12-3/TRBV12-4	TRBJ2-5
TGTGCCAGCAGCGCACAGGGCAGGACTGAAGCTTTCTTT	CASSAQGRTEAFF	-	-	TRBV9	TRBJ1-1
TGTGCCAGCAGCCTTACAGGAGGGCCCCCTCTGAGGGGGGGCGAGCAGTACTTC	CASSLTGGPPLRGGEQYF	-	-	TRBV5-6	TRBJ2-7
TGTGCCAGCTCACCGGGGACCTCGGGGTGGAACCCTTTCGCTGAAGCTTTCTTT	CASSPGTSGWNPFAEAFF	-	-	TRBV18	TRBJ1-1
TGTGCTGTCAGGGATGAAAGCTCCTACAATGAGCAGTTCTTC	CAVRDESSYNEQFF	-	-	TRBV30	TRBJ2-1
TGTGCCAGCAGCCCCCGGTCAGGAGAGACCCAGTACTTC	CASSPRSGETQYF	-	-	TRBV7-9	TRBJ2-5
TGTGCCAGCAGCCCGGGAGGTGGAAACACCATATATTTT	CASSPGGGNTIYF	-	few	TRBV12-3/TRBV12-4	TRBJ1-3
TGTGCCACCAGACAGGGTGTAGCCAAAAACATTCAGTACTTC	CATRQGVAKNIQYF	TRBD1	-	TRBV19	TRBJ2-4
TGTGCCAGCAGCCCGAGGGGACAGGAAGCTAGCTCTGGAAACACCATATATTTT	CASSPRGQEASSGNTIYF	TRBD1	-	TRBV3-1	TRBJ1-3
TGTGCCAGCAGCGCTGGGACTAGCGGGACCCCCTACGAGCAGTACTTC	CASSAGTSGTPYEQYF	TRBD2	-	TRBV9	TRBJ2-7
TGTGCCAGCAGCCAAGGGATTCTAGCGAGGTCTGAGCTGTTTTTT	CASSQGILARSELFF	-	once	TRBV3-1	TRBJ2-2
TGCAGTGCTACCCCTAGCGGGGGCATCTATGAGCAGTTCTTC	CSATPSGGIYEQFF	TRBD2	-	TRBV20-1	TRBJ2-1
TGTGCCAGCAGGTTACAGGGGCCAGAGACCCAGTACTTC	CASRLQGPETQYF	TRBD1	-	TRBV2	TRBJ2-5
TGTGCCAGCAGCTCCTATTCGGGGGACAGGCAAGAGACCCAGTACTTC	CASSSYSGDRQETQYF	TRBD1	-	TRBV7-9	TRBJ2-5
TGCAGCGGGGCTTTTGGGACTGAAGCTTTCTTT	CSGAFGTEAFF	-	-	TRBV29-1	TRBJ1-1
TGTGCCAGCCAAGGCATCTACGAGCAGTACTTC	CASQGIYEQYF	-	-	TRBV25-1	TRBJ2-7
TGTGCCAGCAGTGAGTCCAGCTCCTACAATGAGCAGTTCTTC	CASSESSSYNEQFF	-	-	TRBV2	TRBJ2-1
TGCGCCAGCAGCCGCAGATCGGGACTAGCGGGAGGGCCCGGCAATGAGCAGTTCTTC	CASSRRSGLAGGPGNEQFF	TRBD2	-	TRBV4-3	TRBJ2-1
TGCGCCAGCAGCGGGGGACAGCTGAACACTGAAGCTTTCTTT	CASSGGQLNTEAFF	TRBD1	-	TRBV5-1	TRBJ1-1
TGTGCCTGGACTGGGGAGAGATCACCCCTCCACTTT	CAWTGERSPLHF	-	-	TRBV30	TRBJ1-6
TGTGCCAGCAACCCCCCCTCGAACACTTTTCTGAATGAGCAGTTCTTC	CASNPPSNTFLNEQFF	-	-	TRBV7-9	TRBJ2-1
TGTGCCACCAGTGATCCTACCGGGACAGGGGGCGATCTTCGTGGCTACACCTTC	CATSDPTGTGGDLRGYTF	TRBD1	-	TRBV24-1	TRBJ1-2
TGTGCCTGGAGTAGAGGGGCCAACACTGAAGCTTTCTTT	CAWSRGANTEAFF	-	-	TRBV30	TRBJ1-1
TGTGCCAGCAGCGGAGGGGGCTGGGGCGCCGGCACAGATACGCAGTATTTT	CASSGGGWGAGTDTQYF	-	-	TRBV11-2	TRBJ2-3
TGTGCCAGCAGCTTGGGGATGACTAGCGCTACGAACACCGGGGAGCTGTTTTTT	CASSLGMTSATNTGELFF	TRBD2	-	TRBV7-9	TRBJ2-2
TGTGCCAGCAATAACTTCGGGGATACGCAGTATTTT	CASNNFGDTQYF	-	-	TRBV12-3/TRBV12-4	TRBJ2-3
TGCAGCGTCAAACCAACAGGGGCCGAGCAGTACTTC	CSVKPTGAEQYF	TRBD1	few	TRBV29-1	TRBJ2-7
TGCAGTGCTATACGGCGGGGGGAAAGCACAGATACGCAGTATTTT	CSAIRRGESTDTQYF	TRBD2	-	TRBV20-1	TRBJ2-3